This T cell receptor (beta chain) comes out of a study of blood T cell repertoires in COVID-19. The wider study: COVID-19 samples collected from the United States, Italy and Spain covered acute and convalescent phases. T cells, B-cell-depleted T cells, or PBMCs provided the cDNA or gDNA that served as material.

Authors' processing steps: It was from reference gene primer amplification that nucleated cell counts were estimated. TCRdb's copy holds only in-frame clones and misses some; the assay was immunoSEQ multiplex PCR. That table gives V, J and clone size, and the DNA gave D and trimming. Here the sample spans around 250,000 clones, 86% being singletons. The germline gives CDR1 SGHTA, CDR2 FQGNSA. CDR3 length: 15 amino acids. V was pared by 6 bases and J by 5 bases, with 11 bases of the junction left unmatched. Material: peripheral blood. This chain links TRBV7-2 with TRBJ2-7, with 9 nucleotides matching TRBD1. The TCR originated in a man in his fifties or sixties with acute or convalescent COVID-19. As DNA, the CDR3 is TGTGCCAGCAGTCCCTTTGGGACAGGGAAGGACGAGCAGTACTTC. Translation: CASSPFGTGKDEQYF. The whole variable domain, remainder taken from reference TRBV7-2 and TRBJ2-7, is GAGVSQSPSNKVTEKGKDVELRCDPISGHTALYWYRQSLGQGLEFLIYFQGNSAPDKSGLPSDRFSAERTGGSVSTLTIQRTQQEDSAVYLCASSPFGTGKDEQYFGPGTRLTVT.